Each of the 5 T cell receptor beta chains below was sequenced from the same sample in a study of blood T cells in healthy people across ages (dated by TCRdb to the mid-2010s). Library construction relied on 5' RACE. Sequenced using an Illumina HiSeq 2500. The second PCR ran for about 7 to 11 cycles and used a J-beta primer mix along with a sample-barcoded 5' primer. In TCRdb, the public reads were trimmed at Q25 with fastp and aligned with MiXCR, with productive beta chains retained. Each entry is one CDR3 protein sequence, shown with its most common DNA and genes. This sample has approximately 800,000 distinct CDR3 sequences in its table, and under 80% of those were observed once. 28% of the sample comes from the top ten. What was sequenced was blood. The origin of the receptors is a man aged 25 to 45 in good health.

The rearrangement links TRBV5-5 to TRBJ2-1, with D perhaps TRBD2 (6 bases). Germline-derived CDR1 and CDR2 are SGHKS and YYEKEE (reference sequence). Trimming removed 6 bases at V and 5 bases at J, with 18 bases between. The CDR3 sequence is 15 residues long. The CDR3: CASNRQGLWDNEQFF. As DNA, the CDR3 is TGTGCCAGCAACCGGCAGGGACTTTGGGACAATGAGCAGTTCTTC.

This chain joins TRBV25-1 and TRBJ2-1; 7 positions match TRBD2. Germline CDR1 and CDR2: MGHDK and SYGVNS. This CDR3 comprises 14 residues. V trimming: 4 bases; J trimming: 7 bases; junction bases outside the gene matches: 7. Here the CDR3 reads CASSGGGVGNEQFF. The CDR3 coding sequence is TGTGCCAGCAGTGGGGGGGGGGTCGGAAATGAGCAGTTCTTC.

The chain couples TRBV10-3 to TRBJ1-5; a weak D match, TRBD1 (6 bases). The CDR3 loop spans 15 amino acids. V dropped 3 bases and J dropped 1 base, with 10 bases sitting between them. CDR1 is ENHRY, CDR2 SYGVKD, per germline. CDR3 sequence: CAISDLGQSNQPQHF. CDR3 sequence (DNA): TGTGCCATCAGTGACCTTGGACAGAGCAATCAGCCCCAGCATTTT.

This clonotype was detected a few times. This chain uses TRBV5-1 with TRBJ1-4; 8 bases are a match to TRBD1. In germline, CDR1 is SGHRS, CDR2 YFSETQ. The junction had 4 bases not matched to a gene; V was cut back by 0 bases and J by 3 bases. There are 16 residues in the CDR3. CDR3 nucleotides: TGCGCCAGCAGCTTGGACACACAGGGGGCTAATGAAAAACTGTTTTTT. Translation: CASSLDTQGANEKLFF.

The chain has TRBV4-1 and TRBJ2-1, with 8 bases that match TRBD1. This CDR3 is built from 15 residues. V was clipped by 3 bases and J by 1 base; unmatched bases: 2. Germline assignment: CDR1 MGHRA and CDR2 YSYEKL. The CDR3 protein is CASSHRTGSYNEQFF. The CDR3 DNA sequence: TGCGCCAGCAGCCACCGGACAGGGTCCTACAATGAGCAGTTCTTC.